The following is a T cell receptor (beta chain) sequence with its context. This record comes from a study of blood T cell repertoires in COVID-19. Original data processing: It was from reference gene primer amplification that nucleated cell counts were estimated. Clones were sequenced by immunoSEQ multiplex PCR, and TCRdb holds only the in-frame ones, with some missing. The V and J calls and clone size are taken from that table; D and trimming were inferred from the DNA. Of about 58,000 clones listed, more than 60% are singletons. V shed 3 bases, J shed 5 bases, and the junction held 10 bases outside the gene matches. The CDR3 runs to 14 residues. Looked up from germline, CDR1 is DFQATT and CDR2 is SNEGSKA (reference sequence).

The sequenced sample consisted of peripheral blood. This TCR came from a human donor in a cohort sampled during active COVID-19. This chain uses TRBV20-1 with TRBJ2-7; TRBD1 aligns across 7 bases. The DNA for the CDR3 is TGCAGTGCTAGTGGTCGACAGGGATACAACGAGCAGTACTTC. Translation gives CSASGRQGYNEQYF.